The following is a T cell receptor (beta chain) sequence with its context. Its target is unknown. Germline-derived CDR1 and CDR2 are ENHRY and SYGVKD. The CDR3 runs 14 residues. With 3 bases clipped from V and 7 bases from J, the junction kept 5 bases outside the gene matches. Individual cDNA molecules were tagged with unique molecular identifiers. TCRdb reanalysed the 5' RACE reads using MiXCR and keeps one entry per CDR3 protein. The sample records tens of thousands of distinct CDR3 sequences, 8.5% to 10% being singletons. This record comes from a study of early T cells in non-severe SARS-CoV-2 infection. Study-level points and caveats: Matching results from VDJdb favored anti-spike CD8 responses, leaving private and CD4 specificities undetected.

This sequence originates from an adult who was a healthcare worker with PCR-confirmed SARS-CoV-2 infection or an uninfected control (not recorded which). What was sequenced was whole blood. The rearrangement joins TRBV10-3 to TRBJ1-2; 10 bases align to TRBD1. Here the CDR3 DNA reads TGTGCCATCAGTGACCAGGGACAGGGGATTGGCTACACCTTC. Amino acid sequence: CAISDQGQGIGYTF.